This entry lists 25 T cell receptor beta chains sequenced from one sample in a study of early T cells in non-severe SARS-CoV-2 infection. TCRdb reprocessed the 5' RACE reads with MiXCR, giving one entry per CDR3 protein. Among 87,000 or so distinct CDR3 sequences listed, around 15% were seen once. Specimen: whole blood. The origin of the receptors is an adult who was a healthcare worker with PCR-confirmed SARS-CoV-2 infection or an uninfected control (not recorded which).

The V and J genes are TRBV18 and TRBJ2-7, with no clear D. Germline loops: CDR1 KGHSH, CDR2 LQKENI. Between the trimmed V and J ends, which lost 9 bases and 2 bases, there was a span of 11 bases. This CDR3 contains 12 residues. The CDR3 sequence is CASSSGPYEQYF. DNA for the CDR3: TGTGCCAGTTCCAGTGGACCCTACGAGCAGTACTTC. Supplemented by reference TRBV18 and TRBJ2-7, the full variable domain reads NAGVMQNPRHLVRRRGQEARLRCSPMKGHSHVYWYRQLPEEGLKFMVYLQKENIIDESGMPKERFSAEFPKEGPSILRIQQVVRGDSAAYFCASSSGPYEQYFGPGTRLTVT.

This clonotype has more than one count but fewer than ten. The V gene is TRBV6-2 or TRBV6-3, the J gene TRBJ1-1; no definite D call. The germline gives CDR1 MNHEY, CDR2 SVGEGT. Trimming cost V 0 bases and J 0 bases, with 11 bases left between them. The CDR3 has 16 amino acids. The CDR3 coding sequence is TGTGCCAGCAGTTACTCCGGCTATAGGGTGAACACTGAAGCTTTCTTT. This encodes CASSYSGYRVNTEAFF.

In its sample, this clonotype was seen a few times. The rearrangement uses TRBV7-6 and TRBJ2-3, with a possible D match to TRBD2 (6 bases). Germline V gene lookup returns CDR1 SGHVS and CDR2 FNYEAQ. CDR3 length: 15 residues. V lost 0 bases, J lost 2 bases, and 9 bases lay in between. Written as DNA, the CDR3 is TGTGCCAGCAGCTTAGCTGGAGGGTTCACAGATACGCAGTATTTT. Amino acid sequence: CASSLAGGFTDTQYF.

This chain connects TRBV11-2 to TRBJ2-7; 8 bases are a match to TRBD1. The CDR3 totals 14 residues. The junction had 12 bases not matched to a gene; V was cut back by 5 bases and J by 9 bases. Germline assignment: CDR1 SGHAT and CDR2 FQNNGV. The CDR3 DNA follows: TGTGCCAGCAGCACGACGAGCAGGGGGCGTGGGCAGTACTTC. This translates into CASSTTSRGRGQYF.

The chain couples TRBV6-2 or TRBV6-3 to TRBJ2-2, with D uncertain. V lost 4 bases and J 0 bases, leaving 9 bases between the germline ends. This CDR3 comprises 15 residues. From germline, CDR1 is MNHEY and CDR2 SVGEGT. CDR3 in DNA: TGTGCCAGCAGTTCCCCCCCTTCGAACACCGGGGAGCTGTTTTTT. It specifies CASSSPPSNTGELFF.

In its sample, this clonotype is medium-sized. This chain links TRBV5-8 with TRBJ2-3; 13 bases are a match to TRBD2. Germline CDR1 is SGHTS and CDR2 is YDEGEE. The CDR3 has 15 residues. The V segment lost 4 bases and the J segment 7 bases; nucleotides outside the gene matches: 6. The CDR3 sequence is CASSRGLAGSHTQYF. CDR3 nucleotides: TGTGCCAGCAGCCGGGGACTAGCGGGGTCGCATACGCAGTATTTT.

This sequence joins TRBV5-6 and TRBJ2-1, with 7 bases that match TRBD2. Per germline, CDR1 SGHDT and CDR2 YYEEEE. The CDR3 is 14 residues long. With 3 bases clipped from V and 3 bases from J, the junction kept 3 bases outside the gene matches. The CDR3, as DNA: TGTGCCAGCAGCTCAGGGACTATCTACAATGAGCAGTTCTTC. It translates to CASSSGTIYNEQFF.

A few counts support this clonotype. The chain carries TRBV12-3 or TRBV12-4 and TRBJ2-3, with 13 bases lining up with TRBD2. V gave up 3 bases and J gave up 0 bases; unmatched junction bases: 9. The CDR3 loop spans 19 amino acids. This CDR3 is CASSFRTSGGQTSTDTQYF. In DNA, the CDR3 is TGTGCCAGCAGTTTTAGGACTAGCGGGGGCCAAACTAGCACAGATACGCAGTATTTT.

The chain combines TRBV2 with TRBJ1-1; a weak D match, TRBD1 (5 bases). Trimming took 7 bases from V and 7 from J, leaving 13 bases between them. This CDR3 has 12 amino acids. The germline V gene encodes CDR1 SNHLY and CDR2 FYNNEI. The CDR3 region has the DNA TGTGCCAGCAATATACAGGTTAATGAAGCTTTCTTT. Its translation: CASNIQVNEAFF.

This clonotype was counted many times. CDR3 sequence: CSAQPGQVEAFF. CDR3 bases: TGCAGTGCTCAACCGGGACAGGTTGAAGCTTTCTTT. The V gene is TRBV20-1, the J gene TRBJ1-1, with 8 bases fitting TRBD1. The germline V gene encodes CDR1 DFQATT and CDR2 SNEGSKA (reference sequence). The CDR3 loop spans 12 amino acids. The V segment lost 5 bases and the J segment 7 bases; nucleotides outside the gene matches: 6.

In its sample, this clonotype was seen a few times. The V gene is TRBV6-2 or TRBV6-3, the J gene TRBJ2-1; 10 bases match TRBD2. The CDR3 is 17 residues long. CDR1 is MNHEY and CDR2 is SVGEGT in the germline V gene. V lost 7 bases and J lost 2; bases outside the gene matches: 11. The CDR3 loop is CASTTGLAVATYNEQFF. CDR3 DNA sequence: TGTGCCAGCACCACCGGACTAGCGGTCGCGACCTACAATGAGCAGTTCTTC.

This clonotype was observed a handful of times. The V gene is TRBV6-1, the J gene TRBJ2-3; 10 bases match TRBD1. This CDR3 spans 17 amino acids. Germline assignment: CDR1 MNHNS and CDR2 SASEGT. V trimming: 3 bases; J trimming: 5 bases; junction bases outside the gene matches: 11. Here the CDR3 reads CASSDRGDRGSGDTQYF. CDR3 coding DNA: TGTGCCAGCAGTGATAGAGGGGACAGGGGAAGCGGAGATACGCAGTATTTT.

As for this clonotype: Since a much larger clone is just one base distant, this may be a read error. The gene calls are TRBV28 and TRBJ2-3, with D unclear. The CDR3 consists of 11 residues. In germline, CDR1 is MDHEN, CDR2 SYDVKM. The CDR3 loop is CASTITDTQNF. DNA of the CDR3: TGTGCCAGCACCATCACAGATACGCAGAATTTT.

The chain links TRBV10-2 to TRBJ2-5, with TRBD2 matching over 11 bases. Germline V gives CDR1 WSHSY, CDR2 SAAADI. V was pared by 6 bases and J by 4 bases, with 4 bases of the junction left unmatched. CDR3 length: 14 residues. CDR3 sequence (DNA): TGCGCCAGCAGGGATAGCGGGGGGGCAGAGACCCAGTACTTC. Translating gives CASRDSGGAETQYF.

By share, this clonotype counts as medium-sized (0.01 to 0.1%). The rearrangement uses TRBV12-3 or TRBV12-4 and TRBJ2-4, with 7 bases aligning to TRBD1. Germline trimming cut 6 bases from V and 9 bases from J; bases unmatched to any gene: 8. CDR3 size: 13 residues. DNA for the CDR3: TGTGCCAGCAGCTCGACAGGGAATGGCATTCAGTACTTC. Translated, it gives CASSSTGNGIQYF.

The V call is TRBV7-9, the J call TRBJ1-2; the match to TRBD1 covers 7 bases. Germline-derived CDR1 and CDR2 are SEHNR and FQNEAQ (reference sequence). This CDR3 is 12 amino acids long. Unmatched junction bases numbered 3, after V lost 5 bases and J lost 6 bases. This chain's CDR3 is CASSLQGNGYTF. The CDR3 bases are TGTGCCAGCAGCCTACAGGGGAATGGCTACACCTTC.

The chain couples TRBV20-1 to TRBJ2-7; tentatively, D is TRBD1 or TRBD2 (6 bases each). With 0 bases removed from V and 9 bases from J, the gap between germline ends came to 12 bases. CDR3 size: 12 residues. Germline CDR1 is DFQATT and CDR2 is SNEGSKA (reference sequence). CDR3 DNA: TGCAGTGCTAGAGAAGGGGGGCCGGGGCAGTACTTC. It translates to CSAREGGPGQYF.

Ten or more counts support this clonotype. The chain links TRBV29-1 to TRBJ2-5; TRBD1 aligns across 12 bases. J was trimmed by 4 bases and V by 6 bases; bases with no gene match: 6. The CDR3 is 14 residues long. Germline lookup yields CDR1 SQVTM and CDR2 ANQGSEA. The CDR3 DNA reads TGCAGCGTGGGACAGGGGGCGCTTGGAGAGACCCAGTACTTC. Its translation: CSVGQGALGETQYF.

This clonotype was counted between two and nine times. The chain has TRBV30 and TRBJ2-7; D is unclear. Trimming took off 3 bases at V and 2 bases at J, with 8 bases between the two ends. Germline V gene sequence: CDR1 GTSNPN, CDR2 SVGIG (reference sequence). The CDR3 covers 12 residues. The CDR3 nucleotides read TGTGCCTGGAGCCCCTGGACCTACGAGCAGTACTTC. Translated: CAWSPWTYEQYF.

The genes are TRBV29-1 and TRBJ2-5; no clear D. CDR3 size: 12 residues. V was cut by 7 bases and J by 4 bases, with 13 bases left in between. Looked up from germline, CDR1 is SQVTM and CDR2 is ANQGSEA. The CDR3 here is CSADSSTETQYF. The CDR3 nucleotides read TGCAGCGCTGACTCGTCCACAGAGACCCAGTACTTC.

This chain connects TRBV6-5 to TRBJ2-3, with 7 nucleotides matching TRBD2. This CDR3 has 11 residues. Germline-derived CDR1 and CDR2 are MNHEY and SVGAGI. V trimming: 8 bases; J trimming: 14 bases; junction bases outside the gene matches: 10. CDR3 amino acids: CASFVAGFGYF. CDR3 DNA: TGTGCCAGCTTCGTAGCGGGTTTTGGGTATTTT.

V gene TRBV7-6 combines with J gene TRBJ1-1; TRBD1 might be the D (5 bases). The V gene lost 5 bases and the J gene lost 0 bases, with 7 bases spanning the gap. CDR1 and CDR2 (germline): SGHVS, FNYEAQ. The CDR3 loop spans 13 amino acids. CDR3 DNA sequence: TGTGCCAGCAGCACGACAGTGAACACTGAAGCTTTCTTT. Its protein product is CASSTTVNTEAFF.

This clonotype has only a few counts. The chain couples TRBV2 to TRBJ2-2; TRBD1 matches 10 bases. J lost 4 bases, V lost 6 bases, and 8 bases had no gene match. This CDR3 comprises 16 residues. CDR1 and CDR2 from the germline V gene are SNHLY and FYNNEI. The CDR3 nucleotides read TGTGCCAGCAGAAACTTCGGGACAGGGGTCACCGGGGAGCTGTTTTTT. Protein: CASRNFGTGVTGELFF.

This clonotype was counted a few times. The chain uses TRBV6-5 and TRBJ1-5, with D maybe TRBD1 (5 bases). The CDR3 has 17 residues. With 0 bases removed from V and 7 bases from J, the gap between germline ends came to 19 bases. Germline CDR1 is MNHEY and CDR2 is SVGAGI. The CDR3 DNA follows: TGTGCCAGCAGTTACTCAAAGGGACGAGGGATTCGGCAGCCCCAGCATTTT. Its protein product is CASSYSKGRGIRQPQHF.

J is TRBJ2-3 and V is TRBV5-1; D gene unclear. The CDR3 consists of 13 residues. Trimming took 1 base from V and 4 from J, leaving 7 bases between them. The germline CDR1 and CDR2 sequences are SGHRS and YFSETQ. CDR3 protein: CASSLRMADTQYF. DNA for the CDR3: TGCGCCAGCAGCTTGAGGATGGCAGATACGCAGTATTTT.